This TCR beta chain was identified in a study of blood T cell repertoires in COVID-19. The data were produced by immunoSEQ multiplex PCR, yet TCRdb's version contains in-frame clones alone and is incomplete. In the table there are roughly 70,000 clones, under 85% of which are singletons. The TCR originated in a man aged 60 to 69 with COVID-19, enrolled during active disease. The sample taken for sequencing was peripheral blood.

The CDR3 DNA is TGTGCCATCAGCCCCTCTAGCGGAGCTAGCACAGATACGCAGTATTTT. Translating gives CAISPSSGASTDTQYF. The chain recombines TRBV10-3 with TRBJ2-3; 7 bases match TRBD2. CDR1 is ENHRY, CDR2 SYGVKD, per germline. J was trimmed by 0 bases and V by 6 bases; bases with no gene match: 9. CDR3 size: 16 residues.